This T cell receptor beta chain was observed in a study of shared clonotypes between healthy human individuals. V trimming: 1 base; J trimming: 6 bases; junction bases outside the gene matches: 7. The CDR3 is 16 residues long. Germline values: CDR1 LNHDA, CDR2 SQIVND (reference sequence). Turning to this clone: Its antigen is unknown.

Repertoires were generated with immunoSEQ multiplex PCR, while TCRdb's copy carries only in-frame clones and drops some. This table holds around 1.9 million clones, around 95% found once. Whole-study findings and limits: Few donors restricted represented genetic and exposure-history diversity. Non-shared clonotypes showed lower generation probabilities than clonotypes common to all four donors. Generally, naive subsets (rather than memory subsets) showed larger estimated richness.

Only CD45RO-negative cells positively selected for CCR7 counted as naive CD8 cells, so terminally differentiated effector memory CD45RA+ cells were excluded. Free of recent acute infections or vaccinations, the donors were healthy HIV-negative adults. The clonotype comes from a man younger than 35 in good health. Some clones in this sample may be carry-over from other donors' samples. Specimen: naive CD8+ T cells from PBMCs. The chain employs TRBV19 and TRBJ1-2; 11 bases map to TRBD1. The CDR3 region is CASSIAVRTGGDGYTF. The CDR3, as DNA: TGTGCCAGTAGTATAGCGGTAAGGACAGGGGGCGATGGCTACACCTTC.